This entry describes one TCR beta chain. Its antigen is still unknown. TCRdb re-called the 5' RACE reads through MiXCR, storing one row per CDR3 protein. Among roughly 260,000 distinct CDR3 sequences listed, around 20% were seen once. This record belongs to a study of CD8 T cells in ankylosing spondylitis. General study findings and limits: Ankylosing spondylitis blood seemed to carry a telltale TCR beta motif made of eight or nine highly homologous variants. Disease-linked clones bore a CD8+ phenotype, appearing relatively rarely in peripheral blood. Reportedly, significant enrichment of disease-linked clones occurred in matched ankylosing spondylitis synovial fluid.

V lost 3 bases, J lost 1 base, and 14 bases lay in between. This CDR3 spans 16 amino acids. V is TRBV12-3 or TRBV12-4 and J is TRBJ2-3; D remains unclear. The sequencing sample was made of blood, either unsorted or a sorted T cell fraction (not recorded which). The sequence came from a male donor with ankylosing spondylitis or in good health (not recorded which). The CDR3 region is CASSFGSSPGTDTQYF. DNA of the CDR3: TGTGCCAGCAGTTTTGGTAGCTCTCCAGGCACAGATACGCAGTATTTT.